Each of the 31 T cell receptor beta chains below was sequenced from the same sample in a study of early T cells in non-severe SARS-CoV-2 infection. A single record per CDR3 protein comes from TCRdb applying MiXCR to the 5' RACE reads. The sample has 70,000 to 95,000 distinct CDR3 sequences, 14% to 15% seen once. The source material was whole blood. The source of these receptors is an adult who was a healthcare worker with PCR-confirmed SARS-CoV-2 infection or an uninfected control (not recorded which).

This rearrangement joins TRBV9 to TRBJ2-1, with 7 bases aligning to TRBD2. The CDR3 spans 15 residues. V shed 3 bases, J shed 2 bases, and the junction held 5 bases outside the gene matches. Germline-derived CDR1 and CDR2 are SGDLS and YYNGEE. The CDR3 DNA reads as TGTGCCAGCAGCGCCGTAGCGGGCCCCTACAATGAGCAGTTCTTC. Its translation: CASSAVAGPYNEQFF.

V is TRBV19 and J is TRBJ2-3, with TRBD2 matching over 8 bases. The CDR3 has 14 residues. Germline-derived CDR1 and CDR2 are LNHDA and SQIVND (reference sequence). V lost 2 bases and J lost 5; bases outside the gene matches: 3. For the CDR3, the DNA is TGTGCCAGTAGTATATCGAGCGGGGGAGATACGCAGTATTTT. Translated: CASSISSGGDTQYF.

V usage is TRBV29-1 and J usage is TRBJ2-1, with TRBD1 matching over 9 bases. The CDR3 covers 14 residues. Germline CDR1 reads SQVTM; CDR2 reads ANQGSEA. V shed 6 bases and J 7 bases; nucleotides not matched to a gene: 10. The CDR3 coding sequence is TGCAGCGTGGAAACAGGGGGCCGTCCGAATGAGCAGTTCTTC. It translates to CSVETGGRPNEQFF.

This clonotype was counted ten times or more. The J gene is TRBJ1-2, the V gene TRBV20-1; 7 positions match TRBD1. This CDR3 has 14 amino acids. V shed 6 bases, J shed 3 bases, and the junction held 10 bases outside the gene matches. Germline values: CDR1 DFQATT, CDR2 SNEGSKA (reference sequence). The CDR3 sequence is CSADSQGSDYGYTF. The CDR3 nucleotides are TGCAGTGCCGACTCACAGGGGTCGGACTATGGCTACACCTTC.

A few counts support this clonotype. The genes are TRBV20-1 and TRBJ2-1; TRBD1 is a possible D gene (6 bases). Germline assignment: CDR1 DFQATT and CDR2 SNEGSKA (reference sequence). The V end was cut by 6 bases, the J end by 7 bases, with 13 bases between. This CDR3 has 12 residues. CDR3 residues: CSAGLQGNEQFF. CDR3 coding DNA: TGCAGTGCCGGCCTCCAGGGGAATGAGCAGTTCTTC.

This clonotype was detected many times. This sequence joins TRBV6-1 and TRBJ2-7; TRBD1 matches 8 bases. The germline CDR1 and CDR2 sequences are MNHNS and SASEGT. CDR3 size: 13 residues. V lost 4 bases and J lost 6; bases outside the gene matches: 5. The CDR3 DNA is TGTGCCAGCAGTGGGCAGGGGGCTGCCGAGCAGTACGTC. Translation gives CASSGQGAAEQYV.

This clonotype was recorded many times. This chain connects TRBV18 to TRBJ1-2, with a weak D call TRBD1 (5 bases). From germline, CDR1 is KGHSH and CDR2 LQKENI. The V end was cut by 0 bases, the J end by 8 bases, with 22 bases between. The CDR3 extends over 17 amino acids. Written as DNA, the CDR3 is TGTGCCAGCTCACCACCGGGTACTGACAGAGTCTTTGACGGCTACACCTTC. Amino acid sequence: CASSPPGTDRVFDGYTF.

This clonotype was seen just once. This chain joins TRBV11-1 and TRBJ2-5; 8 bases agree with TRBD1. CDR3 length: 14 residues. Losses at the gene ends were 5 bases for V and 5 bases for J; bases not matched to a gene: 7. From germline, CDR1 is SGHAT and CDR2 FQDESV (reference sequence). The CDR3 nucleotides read TGTGCCAGCAGCCATCGACAGGGGACGGAGACCCAGTACTTC. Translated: CASSHRQGTETQYF.

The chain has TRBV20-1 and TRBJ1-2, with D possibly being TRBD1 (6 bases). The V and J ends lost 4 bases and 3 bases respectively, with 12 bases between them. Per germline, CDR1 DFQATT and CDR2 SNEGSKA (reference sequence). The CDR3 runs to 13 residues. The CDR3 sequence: CSATSQGYYGYTF. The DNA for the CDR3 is TGCAGTGCTACAAGTCAGGGGTACTATGGCTACACCTTC.

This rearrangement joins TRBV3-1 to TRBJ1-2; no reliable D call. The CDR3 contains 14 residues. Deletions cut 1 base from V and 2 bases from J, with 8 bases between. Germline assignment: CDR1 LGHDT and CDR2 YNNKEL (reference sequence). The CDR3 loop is CASSQGLGNYGYTF. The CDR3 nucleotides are TGTGCCAGCAGCCAAGGCCTGGGAAACTATGGCTACACCTTC.

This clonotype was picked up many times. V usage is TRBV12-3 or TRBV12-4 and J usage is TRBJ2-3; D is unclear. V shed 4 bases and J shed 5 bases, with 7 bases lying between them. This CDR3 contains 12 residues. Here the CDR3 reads CASSSSVDTQYF. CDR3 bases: TGTGCCAGCAGTTCCTCGGTAGATACGCAGTATTTT.

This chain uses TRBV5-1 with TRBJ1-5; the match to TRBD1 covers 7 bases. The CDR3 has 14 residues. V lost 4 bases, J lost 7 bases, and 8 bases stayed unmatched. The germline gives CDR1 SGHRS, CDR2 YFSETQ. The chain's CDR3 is CASSPDRAGQPQHF. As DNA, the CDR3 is TGCGCCAGCAGCCCAGACAGGGCTGGGCAGCCCCAGCATTTT. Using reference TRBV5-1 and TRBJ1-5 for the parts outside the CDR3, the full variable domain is KAGVTQTPRYLIKTRGQQVTLSCSPISGHRSVSWYQQTPGQGLQFLFEYFSETQRNKGNFPGRFSGRQFSNSRSEMNVSTLELGDSALYLCASSPDRAGQPQHFGDGTRLSIL.

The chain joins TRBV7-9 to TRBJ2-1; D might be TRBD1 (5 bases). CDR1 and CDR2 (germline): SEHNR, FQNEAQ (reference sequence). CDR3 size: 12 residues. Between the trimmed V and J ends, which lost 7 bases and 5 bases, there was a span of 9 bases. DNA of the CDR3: TGTGCCAGCATAGACAGAAACAATGAGCAGTTCTTC. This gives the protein CASIDRNNEQFF.

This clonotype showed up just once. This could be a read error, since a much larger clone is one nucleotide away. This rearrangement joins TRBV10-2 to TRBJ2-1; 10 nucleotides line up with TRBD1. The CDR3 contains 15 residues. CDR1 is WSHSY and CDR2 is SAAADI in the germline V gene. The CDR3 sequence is CASRTRDRGDNEQSF. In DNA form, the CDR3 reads TGCGCCAGCAGGACCCGGGACAGGGGCGACAATGAGCAGTCCTTC.

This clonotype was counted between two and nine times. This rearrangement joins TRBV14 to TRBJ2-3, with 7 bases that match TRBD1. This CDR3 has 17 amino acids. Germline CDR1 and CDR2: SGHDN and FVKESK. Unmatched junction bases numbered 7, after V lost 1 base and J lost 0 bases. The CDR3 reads CASSQALGQTSTDTQYF. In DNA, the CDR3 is TGTGCCAGCAGCCAAGCCCTGGGACAGACTAGCACAGATACGCAGTATTTT.

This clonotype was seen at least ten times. The CDR3: CASSLFFSGGLSYNSPLHF. For the CDR3, the DNA is TGTGCCAGCAGTTTATTTTTCTCAGGGGGCCTTTCCTATAATTCACCCCTCCACTTT. The chain employs TRBV27 and TRBJ1-6; 8 bases map to TRBD1. V was clipped by 1 base and J by 1 base; unmatched bases: 9. This CDR3 spans 19 amino acids. Germline V gene data show CDR1 as MNHEY and CDR2 as SMNVEV (reference sequence).

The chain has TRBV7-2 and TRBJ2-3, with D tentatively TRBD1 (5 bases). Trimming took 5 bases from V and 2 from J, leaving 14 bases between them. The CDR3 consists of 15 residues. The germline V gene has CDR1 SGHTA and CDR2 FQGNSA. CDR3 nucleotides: TGTGCCAGCAGCCCCCGGACACTGCACACAGATACGCAGTATTTT. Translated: CASSPRTLHTDTQYF.

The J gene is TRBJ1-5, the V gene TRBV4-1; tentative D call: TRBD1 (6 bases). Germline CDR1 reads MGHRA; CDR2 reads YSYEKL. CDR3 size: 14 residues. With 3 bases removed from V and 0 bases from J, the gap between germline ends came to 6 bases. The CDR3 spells CASSQTGSNQPQHF. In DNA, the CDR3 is TGCGCCAGCAGCCAGACAGGTAGCAATCAGCCCCAGCATTTT.

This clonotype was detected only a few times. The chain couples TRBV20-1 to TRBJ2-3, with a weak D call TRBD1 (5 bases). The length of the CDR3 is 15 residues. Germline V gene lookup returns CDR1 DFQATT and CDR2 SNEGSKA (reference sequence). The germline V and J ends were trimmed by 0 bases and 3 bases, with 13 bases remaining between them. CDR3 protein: CSAREARVSTDTQYF. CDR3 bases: TGCAGTGCTAGAGAGGCCAGGGTTTCTACAGATACGCAGTATTTT.

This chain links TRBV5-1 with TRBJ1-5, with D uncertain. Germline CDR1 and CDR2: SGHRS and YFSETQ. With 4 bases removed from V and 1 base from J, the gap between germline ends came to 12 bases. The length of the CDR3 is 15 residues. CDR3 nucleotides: TGCGCCAGCAGCCCCTTGACGGGGAGCAATCAGCCCCAGCATTTT. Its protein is CASSPLTGSNQPQHF.

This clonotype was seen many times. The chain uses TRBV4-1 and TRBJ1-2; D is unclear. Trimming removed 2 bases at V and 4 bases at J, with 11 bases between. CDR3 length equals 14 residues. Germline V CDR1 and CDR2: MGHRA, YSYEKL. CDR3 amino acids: CASSQPRRGYGYTF. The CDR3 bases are TGCGCCAGCAGCCAACCCCGACGGGGCTATGGCTACACCTTC.

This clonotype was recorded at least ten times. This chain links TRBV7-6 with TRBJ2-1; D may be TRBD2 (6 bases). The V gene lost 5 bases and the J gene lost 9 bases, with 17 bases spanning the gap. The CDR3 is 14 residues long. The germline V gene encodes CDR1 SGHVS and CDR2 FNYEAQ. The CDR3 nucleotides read TGTGCCAGCAGCCAGATGGGGGGTAAGGGTGAGCAGTTCTTC. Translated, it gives CASSQMGGKGEQFF. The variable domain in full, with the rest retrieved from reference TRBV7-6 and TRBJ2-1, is GAGVSQSPRYKVTKRGQDVALRCDPISGHVSLYWYRQALGQGPEFLTYFNYEAQQDKSGLPNDRFSAERPEGSISTLTIQRTEQRDSAMYRCASSQMGGKGEQFFGPGTRLTVL.

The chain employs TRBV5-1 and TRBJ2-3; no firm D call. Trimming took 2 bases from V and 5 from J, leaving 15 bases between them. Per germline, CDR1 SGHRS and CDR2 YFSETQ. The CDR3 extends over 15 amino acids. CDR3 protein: CASSFGVVTEDTQYF. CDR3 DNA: TGCGCCAGCAGCTTTGGGGTAGTTACGGAAGATACGCAGTATTTT.

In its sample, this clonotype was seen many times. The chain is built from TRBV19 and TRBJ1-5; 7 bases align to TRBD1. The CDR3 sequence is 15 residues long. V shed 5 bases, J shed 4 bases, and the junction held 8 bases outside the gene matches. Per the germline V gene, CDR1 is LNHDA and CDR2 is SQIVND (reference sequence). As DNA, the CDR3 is TGTGCCAGTAGTCCTACGGGACAGCAGAATCAGCCCCAGCATTTT. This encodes CASSPTGQQNQPQHF.

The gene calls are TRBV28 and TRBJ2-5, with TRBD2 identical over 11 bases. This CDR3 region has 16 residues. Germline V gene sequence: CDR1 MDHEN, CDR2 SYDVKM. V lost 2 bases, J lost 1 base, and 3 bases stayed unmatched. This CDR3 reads CASSLQLAGAQETQYF. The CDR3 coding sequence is TGTGCCAGCAGTTTACAACTAGCGGGGGCCCAAGAGACCCAGTACTTC.

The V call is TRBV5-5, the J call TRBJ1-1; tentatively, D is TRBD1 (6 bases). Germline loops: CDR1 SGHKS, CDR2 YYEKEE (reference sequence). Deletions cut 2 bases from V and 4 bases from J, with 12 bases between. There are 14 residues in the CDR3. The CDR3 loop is CASSFSTGGTEAFF. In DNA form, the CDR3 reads TGTGCCAGCAGCTTCTCGACAGGAGGCACTGAAGCTTTCTTT.

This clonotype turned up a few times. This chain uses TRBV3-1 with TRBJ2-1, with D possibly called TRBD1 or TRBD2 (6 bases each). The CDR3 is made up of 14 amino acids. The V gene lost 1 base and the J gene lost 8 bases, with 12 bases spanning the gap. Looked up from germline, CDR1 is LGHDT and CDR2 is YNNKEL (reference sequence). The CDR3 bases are TGTGCCAGCAGCCAAGCGGGGGCCCGCGATGAGCAGTTCTTC. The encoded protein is CASSQAGARDEQFF.

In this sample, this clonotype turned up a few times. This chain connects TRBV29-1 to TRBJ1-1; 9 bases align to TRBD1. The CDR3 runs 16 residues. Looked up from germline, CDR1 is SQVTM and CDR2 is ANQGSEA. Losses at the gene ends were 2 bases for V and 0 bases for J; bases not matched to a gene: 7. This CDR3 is CSVELWDREMNTEAFF. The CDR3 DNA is TGCAGCGTTGAACTGTGGGACAGGGAAATGAACACTGAAGCTTTCTTT.

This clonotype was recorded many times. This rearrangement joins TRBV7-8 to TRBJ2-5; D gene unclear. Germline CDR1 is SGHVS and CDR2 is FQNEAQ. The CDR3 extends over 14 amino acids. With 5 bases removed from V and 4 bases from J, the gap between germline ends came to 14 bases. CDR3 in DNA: TGTGCCAGCAGCCGCTCGGGTGTTAGAGAGACCCAGTACTTC. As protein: CASSRSGVRETQYF.

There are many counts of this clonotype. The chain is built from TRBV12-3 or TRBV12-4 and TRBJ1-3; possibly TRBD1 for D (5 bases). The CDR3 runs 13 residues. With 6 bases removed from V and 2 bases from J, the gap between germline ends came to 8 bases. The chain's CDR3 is CASSDRAGNTIYF. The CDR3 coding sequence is TGTGCCAGCAGCGACAGAGCTGGAAACACCATATATTTT.

Written as DNA, the CDR3 is TGTGCCAGCAGCCGGGGGACTGTTAGCAATCAGCCCCAGCATTTT. Its translation: CASSRGTVSNQPQHF. This chain links TRBV5-6 with TRBJ1-5; D might be TRBD1 (5 bases). The CDR3 has 15 residues. V dropped 4 bases and J dropped 0 bases, with 11 bases sitting between them. In germline, CDR1 is SGHDT, CDR2 YYEEEE.